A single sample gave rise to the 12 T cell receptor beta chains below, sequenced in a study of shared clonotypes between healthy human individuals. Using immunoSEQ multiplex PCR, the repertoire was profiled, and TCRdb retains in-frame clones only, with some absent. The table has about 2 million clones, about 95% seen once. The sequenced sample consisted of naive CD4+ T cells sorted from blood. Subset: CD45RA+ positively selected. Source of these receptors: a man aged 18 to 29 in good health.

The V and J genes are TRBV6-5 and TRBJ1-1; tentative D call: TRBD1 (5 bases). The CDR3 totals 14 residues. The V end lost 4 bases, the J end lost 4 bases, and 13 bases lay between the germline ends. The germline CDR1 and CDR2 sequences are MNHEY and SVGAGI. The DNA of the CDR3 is TGTGCCAGCAGTTTAGGAGGGGCCGCCACTGAAGCTTTCTTT. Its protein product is CASSLGGAATEAFF.

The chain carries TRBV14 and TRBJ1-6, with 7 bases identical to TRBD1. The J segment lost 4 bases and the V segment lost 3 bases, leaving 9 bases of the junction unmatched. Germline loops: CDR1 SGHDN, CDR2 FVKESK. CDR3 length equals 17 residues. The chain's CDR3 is CASSQDSGTAYNSPLHF. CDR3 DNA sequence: TGTGCCAGCAGCCAGGACTCCGGGACAGCGTATAATTCACCCCTCCACTTT.

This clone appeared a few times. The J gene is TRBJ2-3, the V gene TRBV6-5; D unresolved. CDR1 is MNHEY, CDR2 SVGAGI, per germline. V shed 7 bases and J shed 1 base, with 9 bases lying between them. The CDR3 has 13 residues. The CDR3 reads CASTSPGTDTQYF. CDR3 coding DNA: TGTGCCAGCACCTCCCCCGGCACAGATACGCAGTATTTT.

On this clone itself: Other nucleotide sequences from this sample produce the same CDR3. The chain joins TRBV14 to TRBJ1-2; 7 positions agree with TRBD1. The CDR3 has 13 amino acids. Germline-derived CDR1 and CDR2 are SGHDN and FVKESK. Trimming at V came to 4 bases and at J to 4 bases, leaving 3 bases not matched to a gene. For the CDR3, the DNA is TGTGCCAGCAGCCCGGACAGGTTCTATGGCTACACCTTC. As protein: CASSPDRFYGYTF.

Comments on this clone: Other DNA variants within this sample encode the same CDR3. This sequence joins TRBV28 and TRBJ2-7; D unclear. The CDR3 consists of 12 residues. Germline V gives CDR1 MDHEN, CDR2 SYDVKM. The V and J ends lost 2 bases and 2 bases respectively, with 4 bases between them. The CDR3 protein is CASSLLPYEQYF. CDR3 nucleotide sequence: TGTGCCAGCAGTTTACTTCCCTACGAGCAGTACTTC. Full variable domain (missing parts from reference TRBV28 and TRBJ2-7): DVKVTQSSRYLVKRTGEKVFLECVQDMDHENMFWYRQDPGLGLRLIYFSYDVKMKEKGDIPEGYSVSREKKERFSLILESASTNQTSMYLCASSLLPYEQYFGPGTRLTVT.

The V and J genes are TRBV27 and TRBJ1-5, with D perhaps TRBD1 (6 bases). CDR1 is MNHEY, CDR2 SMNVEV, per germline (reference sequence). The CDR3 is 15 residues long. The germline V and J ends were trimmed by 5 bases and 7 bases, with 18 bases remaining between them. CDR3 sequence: CASSPGGGRWQPQHF. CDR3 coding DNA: TGTGCCAGCAGTCCCGGTGGGGGGCGATGGCAGCCCCAGCATTTT.

CDR3: CASEKRGGEVGEQYF. As DNA, the CDR3 is TGTGCCAGCGAGAAGCGGGGAGGTGAAGTTGGCGAGCAGTACTTC. The chain has TRBV6-6 and TRBJ2-7; 7 bases line up with TRBD2. The CDR3 has 15 residues. V gave up 8 bases and J gave up 6 bases; unmatched junction bases: 16. Germline V gene lookup returns CDR1 MNHNY and CDR2 SVGAGI (reference sequence).

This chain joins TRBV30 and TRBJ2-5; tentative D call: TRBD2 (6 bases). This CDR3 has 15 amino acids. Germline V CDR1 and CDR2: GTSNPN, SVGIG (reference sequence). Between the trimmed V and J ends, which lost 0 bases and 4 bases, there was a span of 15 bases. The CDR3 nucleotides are TGTGCCTGGAGTGTACATGGTCGCGGGGCAGAGACCCAGTACTTC. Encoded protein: CAWSVHGRGAETQYF.

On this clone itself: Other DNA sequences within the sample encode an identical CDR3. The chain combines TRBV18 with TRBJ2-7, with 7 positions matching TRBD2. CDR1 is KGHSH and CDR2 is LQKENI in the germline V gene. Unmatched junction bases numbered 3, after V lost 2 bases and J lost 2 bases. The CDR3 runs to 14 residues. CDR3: CASSPGREPYEQYF. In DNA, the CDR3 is TGTGCCAGCTCACCAGGGAGGGAACCCTACGAGCAGTACTTC.

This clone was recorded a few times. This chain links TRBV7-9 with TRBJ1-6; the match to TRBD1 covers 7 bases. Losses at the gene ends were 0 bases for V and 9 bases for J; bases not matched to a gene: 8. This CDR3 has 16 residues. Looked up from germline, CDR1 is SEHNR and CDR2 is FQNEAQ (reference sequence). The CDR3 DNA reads TGTGCCAGCAGCTTAGCGCACCCAGGGGGTGGTTCACCCCTCCACTTT. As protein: CASSLAHPGGGSPLHF.

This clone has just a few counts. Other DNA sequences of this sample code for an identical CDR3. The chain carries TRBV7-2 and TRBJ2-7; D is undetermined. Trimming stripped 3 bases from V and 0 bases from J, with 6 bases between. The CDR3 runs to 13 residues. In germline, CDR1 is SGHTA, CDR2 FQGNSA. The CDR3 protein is CASSLTSSYEQYF. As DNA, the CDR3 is TGTGCCAGCAGCTTGACCTCCTCCTACGAGCAGTACTTC.

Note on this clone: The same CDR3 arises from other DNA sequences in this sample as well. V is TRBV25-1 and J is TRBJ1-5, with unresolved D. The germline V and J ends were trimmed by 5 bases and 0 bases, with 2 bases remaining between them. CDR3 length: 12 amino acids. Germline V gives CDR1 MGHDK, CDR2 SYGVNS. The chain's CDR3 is CASSHSNQPQHF. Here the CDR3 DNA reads TGTGCCAGCAGTCATAGCAATCAGCCCCAGCATTTT.